This paragraph covers one T cell receptor beta chain sequence. This sample was included in a study of blood T cell repertoires in COVID-19. Overall study: Specimens from acute and convalescent COVID-19 originated in the United States, Italy and Spain. PBMCs, B-cell-depleted T cells, or T cells were the source of the cDNA or gDNA that made up the material.

The V segment lost 1 base and the J segment 3 bases; nucleotides outside the gene matches: 2. CDR3 size: 15 residues. CDR1 is SGHAT, CDR2 FQNNGV, per germline. The authors' processing: From reference gene primer amplification, estimates of nucleated cell counts were derived. Sequenced by immunoSEQ multiplex PCR; TCRdb stores in-frame clones only, minus some. Clone size and V and J calls were adopted from that table, with D and trimming inferred from the DNA. The sample carries about 93,000 clones, just under 80% recorded once. This chain links TRBV11-2 with TRBJ1-3, with 8 positions matching TRBD1. Specimen: peripheral blood. This clonotype originated in a human donor in a cohort sampled during active COVID-19. This CDR3 is CASSLVDRGGNTIYF. DNA for the CDR3: TGTGCCAGCAGCTTAGTCGACAGGGGTGGAAACACCATATATTTT.